The clone carrying this T cell receptor (beta chain) turned up a few times. The method for making cDNA was 5'RACE, and it used 10-nucleotide random UMIs. From 15-18 subjects, every sequencing run obtained over 190 million TCR-beta sequences. TCRdb itself ran the 5' RACE reads through MiXCR, one entry per CDR3 protein. The sample yields fewer than 85,000 distinct CDR3 sequences, roughly 18% seen once. This record comes from a study of neurological immune-mediated disorders. The V gene end was trimmed by 0 bases and the J gene end by 9 bases; junction bases not matched to a gene: 5. The CDR3 has 15 residues. The germline V gene has CDR1 MNHNY and CDR2 SVGAGI (reference sequence). Unsorted libraries used 2 million PBMCs kept at -80 degrees C.

This TCR came from a woman aged 40 to 50 in good health. Sequenced material: PBMCs. The chain joins TRBV6-6 to TRBJ1-6; TRBD1 matches at 7 bases. The chain's CDR3 is CASSYSDRASSPLHF. The CDR3 DNA follows: TGTGCCAGCAGTTACTCCGACAGGGCGAGTTCACCCCTCCACTTT.